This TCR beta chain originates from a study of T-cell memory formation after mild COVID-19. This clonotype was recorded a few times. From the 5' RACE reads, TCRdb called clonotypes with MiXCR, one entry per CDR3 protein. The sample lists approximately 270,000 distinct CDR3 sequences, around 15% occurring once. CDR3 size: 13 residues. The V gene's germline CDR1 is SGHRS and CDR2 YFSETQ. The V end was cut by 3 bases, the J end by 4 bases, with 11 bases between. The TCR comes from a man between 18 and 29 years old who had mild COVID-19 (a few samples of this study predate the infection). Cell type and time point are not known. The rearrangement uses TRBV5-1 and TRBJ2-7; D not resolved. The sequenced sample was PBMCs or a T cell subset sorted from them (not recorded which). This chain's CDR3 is CASSSPGGYEQYF. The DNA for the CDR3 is TGCGCCAGCAGCTCCCCTGGCGGATACGAGCAGTACTTC.